What follows are 8 T cell receptor beta chains derived from one specimen sequenced in a study of regulatory T cells. Notes on the study in general: In CD3G-deficient patients, conventional CD4+ T cells were enriched for hydrophobic CDR3 residues at positions 6 and 7.

Their target antigens are unknown. Primers: 52 TRBV forward and 13 TRBJ reverse. Clones were sequenced by immunoSEQ multiplex PCR, and TCRdb holds only the in-frame ones, with some missing. This sample has about 35,000 clones, with around nine tenths found just once. The specimen was conventional CD4+ T cells sorted from blood. The receptors were sampled from a person aged 18 to 30 with CD3G deficiency.

Only a few counts were recorded for this clone. The CDR3 DNA reads as TGTGCCAGCTCCCAAACCCTAGCGGGAAAGTACGAGCAGTACTTC. Its protein is CASSQTLAGKYEQYF. The chain carries TRBV28 and TRBJ2-7; 9 bases are shared with TRBD2. The CDR3 is made up of 15 amino acids. CDR1 and CDR2 (germline): MDHEN, SYDVKM. J lost 4 bases, V lost 8 bases, and 12 bases had no gene match.

The rearrangement uses TRBV7-9 and TRBJ2-7; D is possibly TRBD1 (5 bases). The CDR3 runs 12 residues. Germline V CDR1 and CDR2: SEHNR, FQNEAQ (reference sequence). V was cut by 6 bases and J by 6 bases, with 12 bases left in between. The CDR3 nucleotides read TGTGCCAGCAGTTTGGATGACAGCGAGCAGTACTTC. Residues: CASSLDDSEQYF.

A single count supports this clone. The V and J genes are TRBV6-6 and TRBJ1-5; D is ambiguous. This CDR3 spans 12 amino acids. Trimming pared 4 bases from V and 5 bases from J, leaving 6 bases between. The germline CDR1 and CDR2 sequences are MNHNY and SVGAGI (reference sequence). The CDR3 DNA follows: TGTGCCAGCAGTTCTCCCGATCAGCCCCAGCATTTT. This codes for CASSSPDQPQHF.

The chain joins TRBV7-9 to TRBJ1-2, with TRBD1 matching over 8 bases. This CDR3 region has 13 residues. Trimming cost V 5 bases and J 7 bases; bases outside gene matches: 6. CDR1 and CDR2 (germline): SEHNR, FQNEAQ (reference sequence). The CDR3 DNA sequence: TGTGCCAGCAGCCCCCCGGACAGGGCTGGCTACACCTTC. This gives the protein CASSPPDRAGYTF.

The rearrangement joins TRBV10-1 to TRBJ2-5; D tentatively fits TRBD1 or TRBD2 (6 bases each). Per germline, CDR1 WNHNN and CDR2 SYGVQD (reference sequence). The V gene lost 6 bases and the J gene lost 3 bases, with 26 bases spanning the gap. This CDR3 is built from 18 residues. CDR3 region: CASSWSVRRLEGEETQYF. The CDR3 coding sequence is TGCGCCAGCAGCTGGAGCGTCAGACGACTAGAGGGGGAAGAGACCCAGTACTTC.

The sample holds one count of this clone. J is TRBJ2-4 and V is TRBV28, with 8 bases fitting TRBD1. The CDR3 covers 15 residues. Per germline, CDR1 MDHEN and CDR2 SYDVKM. V gave up 6 bases and J gave up 3 bases; unmatched junction bases: 7. The CDR3 spells CASSRRTGIKNIQYF. The CDR3 nucleotides read TGTGCCAGCAGCCGCCGGACAGGGATCAAAAACATTCAGTACTTC.

The chain carries TRBV6-1 and TRBJ2-2; TRBD1 agrees at 8 bases. The CDR3 is 14 amino acids. V lost 4 bases, J lost 6 bases, and 4 bases stayed unmatched. Germline CDR1 and CDR2: MNHNS and SASEGT. The CDR3 nucleotides are TGTGCCAGCAGTGTCCGGACAGGGTCCGGGGAGCTGTTTTTT. This gives the protein CASSVRTGSGELFF.

V usage is TRBV18 and J usage is TRBJ2-7, with D unclear. The CDR3 loop spans 14 amino acids. The V gene lost 3 bases and the J gene lost 2 bases, with 11 bases spanning the gap. The germline CDR1 and CDR2 sequences are KGHSH and LQKENI. CDR3 amino acids: CASSPRKAPYEQYF. The CDR3 region has the DNA TGTGCCAGCTCACCTAGGAAGGCCCCCTACGAGCAGTACTTC.